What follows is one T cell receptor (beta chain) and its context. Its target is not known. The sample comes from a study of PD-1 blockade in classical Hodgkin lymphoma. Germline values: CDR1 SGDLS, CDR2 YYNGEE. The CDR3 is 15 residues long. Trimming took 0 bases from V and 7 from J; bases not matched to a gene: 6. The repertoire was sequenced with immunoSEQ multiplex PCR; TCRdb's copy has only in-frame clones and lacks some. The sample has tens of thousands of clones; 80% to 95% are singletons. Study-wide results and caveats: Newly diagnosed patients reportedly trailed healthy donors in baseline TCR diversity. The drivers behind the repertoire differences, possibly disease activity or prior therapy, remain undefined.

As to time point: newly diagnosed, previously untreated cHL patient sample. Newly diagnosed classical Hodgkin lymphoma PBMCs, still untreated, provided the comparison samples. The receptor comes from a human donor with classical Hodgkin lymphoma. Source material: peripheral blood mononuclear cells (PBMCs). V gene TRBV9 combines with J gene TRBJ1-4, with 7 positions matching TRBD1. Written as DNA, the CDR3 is TGTGCCAGCAGCGTAGCCCAAGGGGGCCCTGAAAAACTGTTTTTT. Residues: CASSVAQGGPEKLFF.